This passage covers 24 T cell receptor beta chains from one sample sequenced in a study of circulating tumor DNA in untreated peripheral T-cell lymphoma. The repertoire was sequenced with immunoSEQ multiplex PCR; TCRdb's copy has only in-frame clones and lacks some. The data show about 6,600 clones, around three quarters seen once. Sequencing was carried out using tumor tissue. These receptors all come from a human donor with peripheral T-cell lymphoma.

This clone appeared a few times. The V and J genes are TRBV6-8 and TRBJ1-6; 10 nucleotides line up with TRBD1. V lost 5 bases, J lost 8 bases, and 9 bases stayed unmatched. This CDR3 region has 16 residues. Germline V CDR1 and CDR2: MNHGY, SAAAGT. The CDR3 loop reads CASSPGTGVFYSPLHF. CDR3 coding DNA: TGTGCCAGCAGTCCGGGGACAGGGGTATTCTATTCACCCCTCCACTTT.

The rearrangement links TRBV30 to TRBJ1-2; 8 positions agree with TRBD1. The CDR3 has 13 amino acids. The germline V gene has CDR1 GTSNPN and CDR2 SVGIG (reference sequence). The CDR3 DNA reads as TGTGCAGGCGTGGGACAGGACAACTATGGCTACACCTTC. Protein sequence: CAGVGQDNYGYTF.

This clone was found a few times. This chain joins TRBV11-3 and TRBJ1-2, with 7 bases identical to TRBD1. V shed 5 bases, J shed 4 bases, and the junction held 13 bases outside the gene matches. In germline, CDR1 is SGHNT, CDR2 YENEEA. CDR3 length: 16 residues. Here the CDR3 reads CASSGAGGGIFYGYTF. CDR3 DNA: TGTGCCAGCAGCGGAGCGGGAGGGGGCATTTTCTATGGCTACACCTTC.

This clone was seen more than once but under ten times. The genes are TRBV6-8 and TRBJ2-7; no clear D gene. Germline assignment: CDR1 MNHGY and CDR2 SAAAGT. CDR3 size: 13 residues. V was pared by 0 bases and J by 6 bases, with 9 bases between. The CDR3 DNA is TGTGCCAGCAGTTACTCGAATGCCGGCGAGCAGTACTTC. It yields the protein CASSYSNAGEQYF.

The rearrangement links TRBV4-1 to TRBJ2-2; D not certain. The CDR3 runs 16 residues. Trimming cost V 0 bases and J 3 bases, with 11 bases left between them. Germline V gene data show CDR1 as MGHRA and CDR2 as YSYEKL. CDR3 sequence reads: CASSQDALGDTGELFF. The DNA for the CDR3 is TGCGCCAGCAGCCAAGATGCTCTTGGGGACACCGGGGAGCTGTTTTTT.

This clone has more than one count but fewer than ten. The chain couples TRBV28 to TRBJ1-1, with unresolved D. Germline V CDR1 and CDR2: MDHEN, SYDVKM. The CDR3 is 12 residues long. The V gene lost 2 bases and the J gene lost 3 bases, with 4 bases spanning the gap. The CDR3 is CASSLGYTEAFF. CDR3 in DNA: TGTGCCAGCAGTTTAGGTTACACTGAAGCTTTCTTT.

This rearrangement joins TRBV28 to TRBJ1-6, with D hard to call. The CDR3 is 15 residues long. From germline, CDR1 is MDHEN and CDR2 SYDVKM. The germline V and J ends were trimmed by 5 bases and 0 bases, with 8 bases remaining between them. The CDR3 reads CASSPVSSYNSPLHF. The CDR3 bases are TGTGCCAGCAGTCCCGTGAGCTCCTATAATTCACCCCTCCACTTT.

The V call is TRBV9, the J call TRBJ2-5; D gene uncertain. Germline V gene lookup returns CDR1 SGDLS and CDR2 YYNGEE. The length of the CDR3 is 12 residues. Trimming took 4 bases from V and 5 from J, leaving 9 bases between them. This CDR3 reads CASSSVAETQYF. DNA of the CDR3: TGTGCCAGCAGCTCCGTTGCCGAGACCCAGTACTTC.

The rearrangement joins TRBV28 to TRBJ1-2; no reliable D call. This CDR3 is built from 14 residues. Trimming shortened V by 1 base and J by 1 base, and 7 bases separated the two germline ends. CDR1 is MDHEN, CDR2 SYDVKM, per germline. In DNA, the CDR3 is TGTGCCAGCAGTTTATTGAGCGTTAACTATGGCTACACCTTC. Translating gives CASSLLSVNYGYTF.

The rearrangement uses TRBV28 and TRBJ1-5; D gene ambiguous. V lost 6 bases and J lost 7, with 19 bases in between. The CDR3 extends over 15 amino acids. Germline values: CDR1 MDHEN, CDR2 SYDVKM. The CDR3 sequence is CASSTSPPGMQPQHF. For the CDR3, the DNA is TGTGCCAGCAGCACTAGCCCCCCCGGGATGCAGCCCCAGCATTTT.

The chain links TRBV11-3 to TRBJ1-2; 9 nucleotides align to TRBD1. Unmatched junction bases numbered 8, after V lost 5 bases and J lost 7 bases. The V gene's germline CDR1 is SGHNT and CDR2 YENEEA. The CDR3 runs 14 residues. DNA of the CDR3: TGTGCCAGCAGCATTGGACAGGGGAGTTTTGGCTACACCTTC. Translation gives CASSIGQGSFGYTF.

This clone has only a few counts. V usage is TRBV28 and J usage is TRBJ2-5, with TRBD1 identical over 7 bases. CDR3 size: 12 residues. Unmatched junction bases numbered 1, after V lost 4 bases and J lost 5 bases. CDR1 MDHEN and CDR2 SYDVKM come from the germline V gene. CDR3 nucleotides: TGTGCCAGCAGTTCACAGGGGGAGACCCAGTACTTC. Translated, it gives CASSSQGETQYF.

This chain links TRBV11-3 with TRBJ2-7, with D possibly matching TRBD1 (5 bases). The CDR3 has 14 residues. Trimming pared 6 bases from V and 0 bases from J, leaving 12 bases between. Germline V gives CDR1 SGHNT, CDR2 YENEEA. CDR3 DNA: TGTGCCAGCAGTTTTGACAGTAGCTCCTACGAGCAGTACTTC. Its protein is CASSFDSSSYEQYF.

This CDR3 reads CSVGTGLSNQPQHF. In nucleotides, the CDR3 is TGCAGCGTTGGAACAGGGCTTAGCAATCAGCCCCAGCATTTT. The gene calls are TRBV29-1 and TRBJ1-5, with D possibly being TRBD1 (6 bases). The CDR3 covers 14 residues. Per the germline V gene, CDR1 is SQVTM and CDR2 is ANQGSEA. Trimming removed 4 bases from V and 0 bases from J, with 10 bases in between.

The V call is TRBV19, the J call TRBJ2-7, with 8 bases that match TRBD1. Germline V gene lookup returns CDR1 LNHDA and CDR2 SQIVND (reference sequence). This CDR3 is built from 12 residues. Trimming cost V 7 bases and J 5 bases; bases outside gene matches: 4. CDR3 DNA: TGTGCCAGTAACGCAGGGGGCGACGAGCAGTACTTC. Translation: CASNAGGDEQYF.

J is TRBJ1-2 and V is TRBV19; 7 bases align to TRBD1. Losses at the gene ends were 5 bases for V and 8 bases for J; bases not matched to a gene: 17. Germline V gene lookup returns CDR1 LNHDA and CDR2 SQIVND (reference sequence). The CDR3 contains 16 residues. The CDR3 is CASSVATGADMWGYTF. The CDR3 coding sequence is TGTGCCAGTAGTGTGGCCACAGGGGCGGACATGTGGGGCTACACCTTC.

The rearrangement joins TRBV6-8 to TRBJ1-1, with 8 bases identical to TRBD1. Trimming took 10 bases from V and 2 from J; bases not matched to a gene: 9. CDR3 size: 14 residues. The germline gives CDR1 MNHGY, CDR2 SAAAGT. CDR3 in DNA: TGTGCCATCACGAACGGACAGGGAAACACTGAAGCTTTCTTT. Residues: CAITNGQGNTEAFF.

The chain recombines TRBV6-8 with TRBJ1-6, with 8 bases that match TRBD1. Looked up from germline, CDR1 is MNHGY and CDR2 is SAAAGT. The CDR3 runs 14 residues. V dropped 5 bases and J dropped 8; count of bases not matched to a gene: 5. The CDR3 sequence: CASSLDRGDSPLHF. The CDR3, as DNA: TGTGCCAGCAGTCTAGACAGGGGAGATTCACCCCTCCACTTT.

The chain employs TRBV7-6 and TRBJ2-1; 8 bases are shared with TRBD1. Unmatched junction bases numbered 8, after V lost 5 bases and J lost 2 bases. Germline loops: CDR1 SGHVS, CDR2 FNYEAQ. The CDR3 is 16 residues long. The CDR3 DNA is TGTGCCAGCAGCATCCTAGACAGGGGTGCCTACAATGAGCAGTTCTTC. Translation gives CASSILDRGAYNEQFF. Full variable domain (rest looked up from reference TRBV7-6 and TRBJ2-1): GAGVSQSPRYKVTKRGQDVALRCDPISGHVSLYWYRQALGQGPEFLTYFNYEAQQDKSGLPNDRFSAERPEGSISTLTIQRTEQRDSAMYRCASSILDRGAYNEQFFGPGTRLTVL.

By sample share, this clone is medium-sized. J is TRBJ1-2 and V is TRBV19; TRBD1 aligns across 7 bases. CDR3 length equals 13 residues. CDR1 and CDR2 (germline): LNHDA, SQIVND (reference sequence). V lost 8 bases and J lost 4; bases outside the gene matches: 7. This chain's CDR3 is CASYRGPGYGYTF. Here the CDR3 DNA reads TGTGCCAGTTACAGGGGCCCGGGCTATGGCTACACCTTC.

The V and J genes are TRBV7-5 and TRBJ2-1; TRBD2 reflects the table's D call only, with no check against the DNA. TRBV7-5 is a recognized pseudogene. This CDR3 region has 17 residues. The DNA for the CDR3 is TGTGCCAGCAGCCTAAACGGACTAGCGGGGGGTTGGAATGAGCAGTTCTTC. Its protein is CASSLNGLAGGWNEQFF.

This chain joins TRBV18 and TRBJ2-2; D remains unclear. Trimming shortened V by 5 bases and J by 1 base, and 8 bases separated the two germline ends. Per germline, CDR1 KGHSH and CDR2 LQKENI. This CDR3 spans 14 amino acids. This CDR3 is CASSLELNTGELFF. The CDR3 bases are TGTGCCAGCTCATTAGAATTGAACACCGGGGAGCTGTTTTTT.

The chain recombines TRBV22-1 with TRBJ1-5; the table assigns TRBD1, which was not confirmed against the DNA. TRBV22-1 is annotated as a pseudogene. This CDR3 has 15 residues. The CDR3 nucleotides read TGTGCCAGCAGTTCGGGACAGGGGTTGTTTCAGCCCCAGCATTTT. This codes for CASSSGQGLFQPQHF.

The chain employs TRBV19 and TRBJ1-1, with D maybe TRBD1 (5 bases). Germline V gene sequence: CDR1 LNHDA, CDR2 SQIVND (reference sequence). The V end was cut by 3 bases, the J end by 1 base, with 12 bases between. The CDR3 loop spans 15 amino acids. The DNA of the CDR3 is TGTGCCAGTAGTATCGGGGGATTCCCGAACACTGAAGCTTTCTTT. Translation: CASSIGGFPNTEAFF.